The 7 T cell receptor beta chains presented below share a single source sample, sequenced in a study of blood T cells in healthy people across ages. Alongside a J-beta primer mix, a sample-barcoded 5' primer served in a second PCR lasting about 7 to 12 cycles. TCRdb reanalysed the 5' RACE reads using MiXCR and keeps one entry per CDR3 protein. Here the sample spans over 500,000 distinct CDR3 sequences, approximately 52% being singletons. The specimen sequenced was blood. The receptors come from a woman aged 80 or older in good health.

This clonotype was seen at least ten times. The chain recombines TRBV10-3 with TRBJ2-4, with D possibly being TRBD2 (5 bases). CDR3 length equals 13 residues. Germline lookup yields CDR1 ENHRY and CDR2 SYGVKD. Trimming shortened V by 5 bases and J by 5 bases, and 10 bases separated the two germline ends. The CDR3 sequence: CAISPDGENIQYF. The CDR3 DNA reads TGTGCCATCAGTCCGGACGGGGAAAACATTCAGTACTTC.

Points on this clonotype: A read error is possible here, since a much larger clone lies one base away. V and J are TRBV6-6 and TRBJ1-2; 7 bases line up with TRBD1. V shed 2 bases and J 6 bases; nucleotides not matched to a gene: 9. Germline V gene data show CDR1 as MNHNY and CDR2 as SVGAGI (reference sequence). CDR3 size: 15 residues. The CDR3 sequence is CASSYAGGRGNGYTF. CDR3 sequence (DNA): TGTGCCAGCAGTTACGCAGGGGGGCGAGGCAATGGCTACACCTTC.

CDR3 region: CASSRTGTTDTQYF. Written as DNA, the CDR3 is TGCGCCAGCAGCCGGACAGGGACCACAGATACGCAGTATTTT. This sequence joins TRBV4-3 and TRBJ2-3; TRBD1 matches 8 bases. Trimming at V came to 4 bases and at J to 2 bases, leaving 2 bases not matched to a gene. CDR3 length: 14 residues. Germline-derived CDR1 and CDR2 are LGHNA and YSLEER.

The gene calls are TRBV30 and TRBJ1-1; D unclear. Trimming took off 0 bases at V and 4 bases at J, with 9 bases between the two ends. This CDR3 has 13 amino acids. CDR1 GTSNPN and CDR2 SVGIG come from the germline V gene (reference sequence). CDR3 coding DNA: TGTGCCTGGAGTGTCGGAGTGGGCACTGAAGCTTTCTTT. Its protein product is CAWSVGVGTEAFF.

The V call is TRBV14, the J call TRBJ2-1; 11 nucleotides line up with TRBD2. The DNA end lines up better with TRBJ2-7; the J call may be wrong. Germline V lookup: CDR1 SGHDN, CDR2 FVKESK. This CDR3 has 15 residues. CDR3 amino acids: CASSLTSGMYNEQYF. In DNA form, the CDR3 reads TGTGCCAGCAGCCTGACTAGCGGGATGTACAATGAGCAGTACTTC.

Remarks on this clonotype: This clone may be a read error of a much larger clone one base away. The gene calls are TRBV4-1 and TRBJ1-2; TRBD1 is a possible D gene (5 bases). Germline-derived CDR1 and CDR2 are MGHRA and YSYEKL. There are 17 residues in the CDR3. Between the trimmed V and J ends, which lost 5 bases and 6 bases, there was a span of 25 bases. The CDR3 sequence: CASSSYHGGMRPDGYTF. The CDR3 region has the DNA TGCGCCAGCAGCTCATACCACGGGGGGATGAGACCTGATGGCTACACCTTC.

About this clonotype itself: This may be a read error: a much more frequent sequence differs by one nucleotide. CDR3 in amino acids: CASTVQSSYSEQFF. The CDR3, as DNA: TGTGCCAGCACCGTACAGAGCTCCTACAGTGAGCAGTTCTTC. The chain carries TRBV7-2 and TRBJ2-1; no clear D. Looked up from germline, CDR1 is SGHTA and CDR2 is FQGNSA. This CDR3 has 14 amino acids.